The 3 T cell receptor beta chains listed next were all sequenced from one sample in a study of sequential checkpoint blockade in melanoma. The protocol was immunoSEQ multiplex PCR, while the TCRdb copy is restricted to in-frame clones and leaves out a portion. The table includes some 20,000 clones, about 86% detected once. This sample's treatment: randomized to nivolumab then ipilimumab (arm A) or the reverse (arm B). Here the sequenced sample was CD8+ T cells sorted from blood (inferred from file names), taken from a patient given nivolumab and ipilimumab in sequence. Receptors originate from a human donor with melanoma.

This clone was recorded once. The genes are TRBV11-2 and TRBJ1-6; D perhaps matches TRBD1 (5 bases). CDR3 length: 14 residues. Germline CDR1 SGHAT, CDR2 FQNNGV. Trimming removed 5 bases from V and 5 bases from J, with 10 bases in between. For the CDR3, the DNA is TGTGCCAGCAGCCGAAAGGGGAATAATTCACCCCTCCACTTT. This sequence encodes CASSRKGNNSPLHF.

The CDR3 nucleotides read TGTGCCAGCAGCTTTGTGGGCCGGGGGAGACAAGAGACCCAGTACTTC. This sequence encodes CASSFVGRGRQETQYF. J is TRBJ2-5 and V is TRBV7-8; weak D call: TRBD2 (6 bases). The germline V gene encodes CDR1 SGHVS and CDR2 FQNEAQ. The CDR3 extends over 16 amino acids. V was pared by 3 bases and J by 2 bases, with 16 bases between.

The rearrangement links TRBV6-1 to TRBJ1-5; TRBD1 matches 9 bases. CDR3 length: 15 residues. Germline trimming cut 3 bases from V and 4 bases from J; bases unmatched to any gene: 4. CDR1 is MNHNS, CDR2 SASEGT, per germline. CDR3 region: CASSEVGTGNQPQHF. The DNA of the CDR3 is TGTGCCAGCAGTGAGGTTGGGACAGGGAATCAGCCCCAGCATTTT.